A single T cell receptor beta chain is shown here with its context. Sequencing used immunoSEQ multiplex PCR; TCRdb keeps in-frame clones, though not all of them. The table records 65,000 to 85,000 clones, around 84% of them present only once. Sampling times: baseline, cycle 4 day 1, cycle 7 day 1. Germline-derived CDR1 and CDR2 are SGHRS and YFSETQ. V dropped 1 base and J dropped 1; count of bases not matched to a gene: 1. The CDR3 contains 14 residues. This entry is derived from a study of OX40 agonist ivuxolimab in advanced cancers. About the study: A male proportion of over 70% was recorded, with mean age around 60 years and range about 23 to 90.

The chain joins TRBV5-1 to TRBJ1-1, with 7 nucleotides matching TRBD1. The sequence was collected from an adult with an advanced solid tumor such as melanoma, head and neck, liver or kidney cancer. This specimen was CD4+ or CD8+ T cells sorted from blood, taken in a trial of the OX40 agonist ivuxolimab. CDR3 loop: CASSLTGANTEAFF. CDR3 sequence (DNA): TGCGCCAGCAGCTTGACAGGGGCGAACACTGAAGCTTTCTTT.